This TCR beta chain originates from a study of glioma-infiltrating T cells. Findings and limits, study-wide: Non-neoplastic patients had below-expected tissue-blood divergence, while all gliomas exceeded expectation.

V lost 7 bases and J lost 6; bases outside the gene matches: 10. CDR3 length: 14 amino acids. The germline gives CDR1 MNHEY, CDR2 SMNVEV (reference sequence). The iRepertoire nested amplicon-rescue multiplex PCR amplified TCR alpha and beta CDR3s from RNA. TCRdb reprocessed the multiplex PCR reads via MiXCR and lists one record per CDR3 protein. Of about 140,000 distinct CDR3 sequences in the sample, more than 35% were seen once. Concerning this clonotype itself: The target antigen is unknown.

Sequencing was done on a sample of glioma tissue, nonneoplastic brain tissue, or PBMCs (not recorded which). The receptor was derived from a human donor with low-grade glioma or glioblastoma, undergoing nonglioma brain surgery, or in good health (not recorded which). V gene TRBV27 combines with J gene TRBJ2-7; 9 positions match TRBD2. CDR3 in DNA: TGTGCCAGCAACCCTGAGCGGGAGGTGTGCGAGCAGTACTTC. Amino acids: CASNPEREVCEQYF.